Listed below are T cell receptor beta chains from one sample, sequenced in a study of T cell changes during pregnancy in multiple sclerosis. TCRdb's table, derived via immunoSEQ multiplex PCR, lists solely in-frame clones and lacks some. Found here are about 75,000 clones, roughly 90% of them singletons; the top ten hold 0.9%. Sequencing used peripheral blood, obtained in the first trimester of pregnancy. These receptor sequences come from a female donor in good health, enrolled as a control in a pregnancy study. The CDR3 runs from the conserved cysteine through the conserved F or W. The order of the fields is V gene, clone size, J gene, D gene, CDR3 protein, CDR3 DNA. A D gene is named only where the DNA matches it firmly. Size is stated for part of the rows, as once, few or many counts, or as a class when the clone is expanded.

V gene: TRBV6-8
clone size: .
J gene: TRBJ2-5
D gene: .
CDR3 protein: CASSQGRTGRGETQYF
CDR3 DNA: TGTGCCAGCAGTCAGGGCCGGACGGGGCGGGGAGAGACCCAGTACTTC

V gene: TRBV5-4
clone size: .
J gene: TRBJ2-5
D gene: TRBD2
CDR3 protein: CASSLERTSGVRTQYF
CDR3 DNA: TGTGCCAGCAGCTTGGAGCGGACTAGCGGGGTCAGGACCCAGTACTTC

V gene: TRBV5-5
clone size: .
J gene: TRBJ1-2
D gene: TRBD1
CDR3 protein: CASSLGTGESFNYGYTF
CDR3 DNA: TGTGCCAGCAGCTTGGGGACAGGGGAAAGTTTTAACTATGGCTACACCTTC

V gene: TRBV10-1
clone size: .
J gene: TRBJ1-3
D gene: .
CDR3 protein: CANRVIPTGFLHTIYF
CDR3 DNA: TGCGCCAACAGGGTGATCCCCACCGGTTTTCTCCACACCATATATTTT

V gene: TRBV5-5
clone size: .
J gene: TRBJ2-5
D gene: TRBD2
CDR3 protein: CASSLARLAVEETQYF
CDR3 DNA: TGTGCCAGCAGCTTGGCACGACTAGCGGTTGAAGAGACCCAGTACTTC

V gene: TRBV6-1
clone size: once
J gene: TRBJ1-1
D gene: .
CDR3 protein: CASSEAVMEGGTEAFF
CDR3 DNA: TGTGCCAGCAGTGAAGCAGTGATGGAGGGAGGCACTGAAGCTTTCTTT

V gene: TRBV18
clone size: .
J gene: TRBJ2-7
D gene: .
CDR3 protein: CASSPTRDTATYEQYF
CDR3 DNA: TGTGCCAGCTCACCAACTCGGGACACCGCGACCTACGAGCAGTACTTC

V gene: TRBV5-1
clone size: few
J gene: TRBJ1-1
D gene: TRBD1
CDR3 protein: CASSPGRQGNTEAFF
CDR3 DNA: TGCGCCAGCAGCCCCGGGAGACAGGGAAACACTGAAGCTTTCTTT

V gene: TRBV5-3
clone size: .
J gene: TRBJ1-6
D gene: TRBD1
CDR3 protein: CARSLVAEGQRNSPLHF
CDR3 DNA: TGTGCCAGAAGCTTGGTGGCTGAGGGACAGAGGAATTCACCCCTCCACTTT

V gene: TRBV7-9
clone size: .
J gene: TRBJ2-2
D gene: TRBD1
CDR3 protein: CASSSTPGQLNTGELFF
CDR3 DNA: TGTGCCAGCAGCTCCACGCCGGGACAGCTAAACACCGGGGAGCTGTTTTTT

V gene: TRBV5-5
clone size: once
J gene: TRBJ2-1
D gene: .
CDR3 protein: CASSSRLVVRDYNEQFF
CDR3 DNA: TGTGCCAGCAGCTCACGACTGGTTGTTCGGGACTACAATGAGCAGTTCTTC

V gene: TRBV6-5
clone size: .
J gene: TRBJ2-7
D gene: .
CDR3 protein: CASSPQVSSYEQYF
CDR3 DNA: TGTGCCAGCAGCCCACAGGTTAGCTCCTACGAGCAGTACTTC

V gene: TRBV28
clone size: .
J gene: TRBJ1-2
D gene: .
CDR3 protein: CASSSGEGAVAGYTF
CDR3 DNA: TGTGCCAGCAGCTCAGGGGAGGGCGCCGTGGCTGGCTACACCTTC

V gene: TRBV29-1
clone size: .
J gene: TRBJ1-2
D gene: .
CDR3 protein: CSVQGTNYGYTF
CDR3 DNA: TGCAGCGTACAGGGAACTAACTATGGCTACACCTTC

V gene: TRBV11-2
clone size: .
J gene: TRBJ1-1
D gene: .
CDR3 protein: CASSPHLPNTEAFF
CDR3 DNA: TGTGCCAGCAGCCCACACCTCCCGAACACTGAAGCTTTCTTT

V gene: TRBV7-8
clone size: few
J gene: TRBJ2-5
D gene: TRBD2
CDR3 protein: CASSFWSGSQETQYF
CDR3 DNA: TGTGCCAGCAGCTTCTGGAGCGGGAGCCAAGAGACCCAGTACTTC

V gene: TRBV5-6
clone size: .
J gene: TRBJ2-3
D gene: .
CDR3 protein: CASSLGDSADTQYF
CDR3 DNA: TGTGCCAGCAGCTTGGGTGACAGTGCAGATACGCAGTATTTT

V gene: TRBV6-5
clone size: few
J gene: TRBJ1-5
D gene: TRBD1
CDR3 protein: CASSYSRQGHQPQHF
CDR3 DNA: TGTGCCAGCAGTTACTCCAGACAGGGCCATCAGCCCCAGCATTTT

V gene: TRBV19
clone size: .
J gene: TRBJ1-4
D gene: .
CDR3 protein: CASSRAREKLFF
CDR3 DNA: TGTGCCAGTAGTAGGGCTCGTGAAAAACTGTTTTTT

V gene: TRBV5-1
clone size: .
J gene: TRBJ2-6
D gene: TRBD1
CDR3 protein: CASSRQGSAGANVLTF
CDR3 DNA: TGCGCCAGCAGCCGACAGGGGAGTGCCGGGGCCAACGTCCTGACTTTC

V gene: TRBV6-5
clone size: .
J gene: TRBJ2-3
D gene: TRBD2
CDR3 protein: CASRPGLVSTDTQYF
CDR3 DNA: TGTGCCAGCAGGCCGGGACTAGTAAGCACAGATACGCAGTATTTT

V gene: TRBV6-5
clone size: .
J gene: TRBJ1-1
D gene: .
CDR3 protein: CASNQGRQMNTEAFF
CDR3 DNA: TGTGCCAGCAATCAAGGCCGACAGATGAACACTGAAGCTTTCTTT

V gene: TRBV5-1
clone size: .
J gene: TRBJ2-7
D gene: .
CDR3 protein: CASSLTVTYEQYF
CDR3 DNA: TGCGCCAGCAGCTTGACGGTCACCTACGAGCAGTACTTC

V gene: TRBV9
clone size: .
J gene: TRBJ1-1
D gene: .
CDR3 protein: CASSALLAGEAFF
CDR3 DNA: TGTGCCAGCAGCGCACTTCTGGCGGGGGAAGCTTTCTTT

V gene: TRBV5-1
clone size: .
J gene: TRBJ1-4
D gene: TRBD1
CDR3 protein: CASSSGDRNNEKLFF
CDR3 DNA: TGCGCCAGCAGCTCCGGGGACAGGAATAATGAAAAACTGTTTTTT

V gene: TRBV28
clone size: once
J gene: TRBJ2-3
D gene: TRBD1
CDR3 protein: CASRPTGGNWATQQYF
CDR3 DNA: TGTGCCAGCAGACCGACAGGGGGCAATTGGGCTACTCAGCAGTATTTT

V gene: TRBV7-2
clone size: .
J gene: TRBJ2-6
D gene: TRBD1
CDR3 protein: CASSTGQGPWLGANVLTF
CDR3 DNA: TGTGCCAGCAGCACCGGACAGGGGCCCTGGCTTGGGGCCAACGTCCTGACTTTC

V gene: TRBV19
clone size: .
J gene: TRBJ1-1
D gene: .
CDR3 protein: CASSTRTMQGGEAFF
CDR3 DNA: TGTGCCAGTAGTACTCGGACCATGCAGGGCGGAGAAGCTTTCTTT

V gene: TRBV19
clone size: once
J gene: TRBJ1-3
D gene: .
CDR3 protein: CASSIRWESSGNTIYF
CDR3 DNA: TGTGCCAGTAGTATAAGATGGGAGAGCTCTGGAAACACCATATATTTT

V gene: TRBV28
clone size: once
J gene: TRBJ1-2
D gene: TRBD1
CDR3 protein: CASSRGPGQVGYGYTF
CDR3 DNA: TGTGCCAGCAGCCGGGGGCCGGGACAGGTTGGTTATGGCTACACCTTC

V gene: TRBV5-1
clone size: .
J gene: TRBJ1-2
D gene: .
CDR3 protein: CASSPRPGGEFRSWYGYTF
CDR3 DNA: TGCGCCAGCAGCCCGCGACCCGGAGGGGAATTCCGGTCTTGGTATGGCTACACCTTC

V gene: TRBV5-1
clone size: .
J gene: TRBJ2-1
D gene: TRBD2
CDR3 protein: CASSTRLAGGRNEQFF
CDR3 DNA: TGCGCCAGCAGCACCCGACTAGCGGGGGGGCGAAATGAGCAGTTCTTC

V gene: TRBV6-5
clone size: .
J gene: TRBJ1-2
D gene: TRBD1
CDR3 protein: CASSYASGTEYYGYTF
CDR3 DNA: TGTGCCAGCAGTTACGCCTCCGGGACAGAGTACTATGGCTACACCTTC

V gene: TRBV28
clone size: few
J gene: TRBJ1-1
D gene: .
CDR3 protein: CASQGNTEAFF
CDR3 DNA: TGTGCCAGCCAGGGAAACACTGAAGCTTTCTTT

V gene: TRBV6-6
clone size: .
J gene: TRBJ1-2
D gene: TRBD1
CDR3 protein: CASRRTGQNYGYTF
CDR3 DNA: TGTGCCAGCAGACGAACGGGACAGAACTATGGCTACACCTTC

V gene: TRBV11-3
clone size: .
J gene: TRBJ2-1
D gene: .
CDR3 protein: CASSPRQATYNEQFF
CDR3 DNA: TGTGCCAGCAGCCCTAGACAGGCTACCTACAATGAGCAGTTCTTC

V gene: TRBV5-1
clone size: .
J gene: TRBJ2-7
D gene: TRBD1
CDR3 protein: CASSLEGQPSDEQYF
CDR3 DNA: TGCGCCAGCAGCTTGGAGGGACAGCCCTCGGACGAGCAGTACTTC

V gene: TRBV5-5
clone size: .
J gene: TRBJ2-7
D gene: .
CDR3 protein: CASSLIDSSYEQYF
CDR3 DNA: TGTGCCAGCAGCCTTATTGACAGCTCCTACGAGCAGTACTTC

V gene: TRBV6-5
clone size: .
J gene: TRBJ1-2
D gene: .
CDR3 protein: CASSYLSAYNYGYTF
CDR3 DNA: TGTGCCAGCAGTTACCTGAGCGCCTATAACTATGGCTACACCTTC

V gene: TRBV7-9
clone size: once
J gene: TRBJ2-7
D gene: TRBD2
CDR3 protein: CASSLAGTSGKGQYF
CDR3 DNA: TGTGCCAGCAGCTTAGCGGGTACTAGCGGGAAGGGGCAGTACTTC

V gene: TRBV5-6
clone size: .
J gene: TRBJ2-1
D gene: TRBD2
CDR3 protein: CASSLAGRGTTNEQFF
CDR3 DNA: TGTGCCAGCAGCTTGGCGGGACGGGGGACTACCAATGAGCAGTTCTTC

V gene: TRBV5-1
clone size: .
J gene: TRBJ2-3
D gene: .
CDR3 protein: CASSSQGSTDTQYF
CDR3 DNA: TGCGCCAGCAGCTCACAGGGTAGCACAGATACGCAGTATTTT

V gene: TRBV6-5
clone size: .
J gene: TRBJ1-1
D gene: .
CDR3 protein: CASRKGGHQNTEAFF
CDR3 DNA: TGTGCCAGCAGGAAAGGGGGACATCAGAACACTGAAGCTTTCTTT

V gene: TRBV7-2
clone size: once
J gene: TRBJ1-3
D gene: .
CDR3 protein: CASSLSWLRGNTIYF
CDR3 DNA: TGTGCCAGCAGCTTATCGTGGCTAAGGGGTAACACCATATATTTT

V gene: TRBV14
clone size: few
J gene: TRBJ2-5
D gene: .
CDR3 protein: CASSQDLDYPSYF
CDR3 DNA: TGTGCCAGCAGCCAAGATCTAGACTACCCATCGTACTTC

V gene: TRBV4-1
clone size: .
J gene: TRBJ1-2
D gene: .
CDR3 protein: CASSQDEDLYGYTF
CDR3 DNA: TGCGCCAGCAGCCAAGATGAGGATCTCTATGGCTACACCTTC

V gene: TRBV28
clone size: .
J gene: TRBJ2-7
D gene: .
CDR3 protein: CASSLGQNYEQYF
CDR3 DNA: TGTGCCAGCAGTTTAGGGCAGAACTACGAGCAGTACTTC

V gene: TRBV2
clone size: once
J gene: TRBJ2-1
D gene: .
CDR3 protein: CASSDRRDFNEQFF
CDR3 DNA: TGTGCCAGCAGTGACCGACGGGACTTCAATGAGCAGTTCTTC

V gene: TRBV5-4
clone size: .
J gene: TRBJ2-5
D gene: .
CDR3 protein: CASSGLPKETQYF
CDR3 DNA: TGTGCCAGCAGCGGGCTTCCGAAAGAGACCCAGTACTTC

V gene: TRBV7-9
clone size: .
J gene: TRBJ1-2
D gene: TRBD1
CDR3 protein: CASSSGTGVPSYTF
CDR3 DNA: TGTGCCAGCAGCTCCGGGACAGGCGTACCCAGCTACACCTTC

V gene: TRBV2
clone size: .
J gene: TRBJ1-1
D gene: .
CDR3 protein: CASRSTENTEAFF
CDR3 DNA: TGTGCCAGCAGATCAACAGAGAACACTGAAGCTTTCTTT

V gene: TRBV4-2
clone size: .
J gene: TRBJ2-6
D gene: .
CDR3 protein: CASRPTQGALSGANVLTF
CDR3 DNA: TGTGCCAGCAGACCCACACAAGGGGCACTCTCTGGGGCCAACGTCCTGACTTTC

V gene: TRBV11-2
clone size: .
J gene: TRBJ1-6
D gene: .
CDR3 protein: CASTPVAHSPLHF
CDR3 DNA: TGTGCCAGCACCCCAGTGGCCCATTCACCCCTCCACTTT

V gene: TRBV11-2
clone size: .
J gene: TRBJ2-1
D gene: TRBD2
CDR3 protein: CASSYGLAANEQFF
CDR3 DNA: TGTGCCAGCAGTTATGGACTAGCGGCCAATGAGCAGTTCTTC

V gene: TRBV7-8
clone size: .
J gene: TRBJ2-5
D gene: TRBD2
CDR3 protein: CASSLRTLAGGLVETQYF
CDR3 DNA: TGTGCCAGCAGCTTGAGAACCCTAGCGGGGGGGCTCGTGGAGACCCAGTACTTC